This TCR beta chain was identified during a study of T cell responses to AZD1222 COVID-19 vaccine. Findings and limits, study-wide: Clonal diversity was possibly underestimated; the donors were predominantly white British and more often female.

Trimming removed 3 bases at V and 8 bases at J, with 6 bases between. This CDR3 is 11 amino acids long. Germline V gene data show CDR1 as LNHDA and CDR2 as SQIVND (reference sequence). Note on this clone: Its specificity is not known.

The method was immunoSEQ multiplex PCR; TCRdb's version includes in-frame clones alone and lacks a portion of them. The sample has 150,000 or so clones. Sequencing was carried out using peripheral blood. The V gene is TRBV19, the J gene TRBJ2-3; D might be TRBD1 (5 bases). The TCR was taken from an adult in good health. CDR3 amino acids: CASSIGATQYF. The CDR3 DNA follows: TGTGCCAGTAGTATTGGGGCTACGCAGTATTTT. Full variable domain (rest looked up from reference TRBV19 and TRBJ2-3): DGGITQSPKYLFRKEGQNVTLSCEQNLNHDAMYWYRQDPGQGLRLIYYSQIVNDFQKGDIAEGYSVSREKKESFPLTVTSAQKNPTAFYLCASSIGATQYFGPGTRLTVL.